The rows below give T cell receptor beta chains drawn from one sample of a study of human T cells and chemical hapten exposure. TCRdb itself ran the RACE reads through MiXCR, one entry per CDR3 protein. Counted here are approximately 350,000 distinct CDR3 sequences, under 6.5% occurring once; the ten biggest clones make up 5% to 6%. This material consisted of whole blood, taken in connection with sensitization to the hapten diphenylcyclopropenone (DPC). The origin of the receptors is a woman under 30 with alopecia areata. Some clones in this sample may be carry-over from other donors' samples. The CDR3 runs from the conserved cysteine through the conserved F or W. D genes are given only for firm matches. Some rows mark clone size as missing; the rest say once, few, many or name a class of expanded clone.

V gene	J gene	D gene	clone size	CDR3 protein	CDR3 DNA
TRBV7-3	TRBJ1-1	TRBD1	few	CASSSRQGARTEAFF	TGTGCCAGCAGCTCTCGACAGGGGGCGAGGACTGAAGCTTTCTTT
TRBV27	TRBJ2-1	.	few	CASSWNGGRREQFF	TGTGCCAGCAGTTGGAACGGGGGCCGGCGAGAGCAGTTCTTC
TRBV20-1	TRBJ1-1	.	many	CSARVQARSNTEAFF	TGCAGTGCTAGAGTCCAGGCCCGCTCCAACACTGAAGCTTTCTTT
TRBV7-8	TRBJ2-3	.	few	CASSLVVDTDTQYF	TGTGCCAGCAGCTTAGTAGTGGACACAGATACGCAGTATTTT
TRBV24-1	TRBJ1-1	.	many	CATTPVELAEAFF	TGTGCCACCACCCCGGTGGAGTTAGCTGAAGCTTTCTTT
TRBV28	TRBJ1-4	.	many	CASDGTNEKLFF	TGTGCCAGCGACGGAACTAATGAAAAACTGTTTTTT
TRBV18	TRBJ2-7	.	.	CASSPYRGAYEQYF	TGTGCCAGCTCACCCTATAGAGGGGCCTACGAGCAGTACTTC
TRBV6-5	TRBJ1-5	.	many	CASSRTAHSNQPQHF	TGTGCCAGCAGCCGGACAGCCCATAGCAATCAGCCCCAGCATTTT
TRBV12-3/TRBV12-4	TRBJ1-5	.	few	CASSLNPRQPQHF	TGTGCCAGCAGTTTAAATCCTAGGCAGCCCCAGCATTTT
TRBV7-2	TRBJ2-5	TRBD1	.	CASSLWEGQGGTQYF	TGTGCCAGCAGCTTATGGGAGGGACAGGGAGGGACCCAGTACTTC
TRBV29-1	TRBJ2-7	TRBD1	few	CSVVQGAYEQYF	TGCAGCGTTGTGCAGGGGGCGTACGAGCAGTACTTC
TRBV4-1	TRBJ2-3	.	.	CASSQDPGLGTDTQYF	TGCGCCAGCAGCCAAGATCCGGGTCTGGGTACAGATACGCAGTATTTT
TRBV5-1	TRBJ2-1	TRBD2	few	CASSFSGGPPAVF	TGCGCCAGCAGCTTCAGCGGGGGCCCTCCTGCGGTCTTC
TRBV5-1	TRBJ1-5	.	many	CASSFGTTDQPQHF	TGCGCCAGCAGCTTTGGGACAACGGATCAGCCCCAGCATTTT
TRBV6-5	TRBJ2-7	TRBD2	.	CASSWVTSPHGEQYF	TGTGCCAGCAGTTGGGTGACTAGCCCTCATGGGGAGCAGTACTTC
TRBV6-5	TRBJ1-2	.	many	CASSYSGGGMGGMIYYGYTF	TGTGCCAGCAGTTACTCTGGCGGGGGGATGGGTGGCATGATCTACTATGGCTACACCTTC
TRBV25-1	TRBJ2-3	TRBD2	few	CASSAAGLAGVGDTQYF	TGTGCCAGCAGTGCAGCGGGGCTAGCGGGGGTAGGAGATACGCAGTATTTT
TRBV25-1	TRBJ2-7	.	.	CASSLDSIISYEQYF	TGTGCCAGCAGCCTAGACAGTATTATCTCCTACGAGCAGTACTTC
TRBV5-5	TRBJ2-2	.	many	CASAGGGPMNTGELFF	TGTGCCAGCGCTGGGGGTGGACCGATGAACACCGGGGAGCTGTTTTTT
TRBV29-1	TRBJ2-1	.	few	CSVEDWRGLYNEQFF	TGCAGCGTTGAAGATTGGAGGGGGCTCTACAATGAGCAGTTCTTC
TRBV11-2	TRBJ1-1	.	many	CASSSGHSLEAFF	TGTGCCAGCAGCTCCGGACACAGCCTTGAAGCTTTCTTT
TRBV20-1	TRBJ2-7	.	many	CSVTLGTGTTLNLEEGEQYF	TGCAGTGTTACGCTTGGAACCGGGACAACCCTAAACTTAGAAGAGGGCGAGCAGTACTTC
TRBV7-8	TRBJ2-1	.	many	CASSLATSPYNEQFF	TGTGCCAGCAGCTTAGCGACCTCCCCTTACAATGAGCAGTTCTTC
TRBV6-2/TRBV6-3	TRBJ2-1	.	.	CASNRQDNEQFF	TGTGCCAGCAATAGACAGGACAATGAGCAGTTCTTC
TRBV10-3	TRBJ2-1	.	many	CAISGTGSYNEQFF	TGTGCCATCAGCGGGACGGGTTCCTACAATGAGCAGTTCTTC
TRBV6-5	TRBJ1-2	.	many	CASSPHVGTGGYGYTF	TGTGCCAGCAGCCCGCACGTTGGGACCGGGGGCTATGGCTACACCTTC
TRBV9	TRBJ2-1	.	.	CASNRDFNEQFF	TGTGCCAGCAACAGGGACTTCAATGAGCAGTTCTTC
TRBV7-3	TRBJ1-6	TRBD1	few	CASSTQGANSPLHF	TGTGCCAGCAGTACCCAGGGGGCAAATTCACCCCTCCACTTT
TRBV3-1	TRBJ2-7	.	.	CASSQDEGWGYEQYF	TGTGCCAGCAGCCAAGACGAGGGTTGGGGGTACGAGCAGTACTTC
TRBV4-3	TRBJ1-1	.	many	CASRVSRATEAFF	TGCGCCAGCAGAGTTAGCAGGGCCACTGAAGCTTTCTTT
TRBV13	TRBJ2-7	.	few	CASSLGTDDYEQYF	TGTGCCAGCAGCTTAGGGACAGACGACTACGAGCAGTACTTC
TRBV18	TRBJ1-5	.	many	CASSPPGVGQPQHF	TGTGCCAGCTCACCCCCGGGGGTTGGTCAGCCCCAGCATTTT
TRBV29-1	TRBJ1-4	.	many	CSVGTDEKLFF	TGCAGCGTTGGGACGGACGAAAAACTGTTTTTT
TRBV7-9	TRBJ2-3	.	many	CASSSAGLDTQYF	TGTGCCAGCAGCTCAGCTGGGCTGGATACGCAGTATTTT
TRBV7-2	TRBJ2-5	TRBD2	few	CASSPKLAGGSIF	TGTGCCAGCAGCCCGAAGCTAGCGGGGGGCTCGATCTTC
TRBV5-1	TRBJ2-7	.	many	CASSQSGTYEQYF	TGCGCCAGCAGCCAGTCAGGAACCTACGAGCAGTACTTC
TRBV9	TRBJ1-2	.	many	CASSVGRTINYGYTF	TGTGCCAGCAGCGTAGGACGTACGATCAACTATGGCTACACCTTC
TRBV27	TRBJ2-5	TRBD1	.	CASSLRPTGQETQYF	TGTGCCAGCAGTTTACGCCCGACAGGGCAAGAGACCCAGTACTTC
TRBV6-5	TRBJ1-4	.	.	CASSYGFGQGNEKLFF	TGTGCCAGCAGTTACGGATTTGGGCAGGGGAATGAGAAACTGTTTTTT
TRBV12-3/TRBV12-4	TRBJ2-2	TRBD1	.	CASIGQGNGELFF	TGTGCCAGCATCGGACAGGGGAACGGGGAGCTGTTTTTT
TRBV12-3/TRBV12-4	TRBJ2-1	.	few	CASSGWARNEQFF	TGTGCCAGCTCCGGATGGGCCCGAAATGAGCAGTTCTTC
TRBV2	TRBJ1-1	TRBD1	many	CASSPHQGGVGAFF	TGTGCCAGCAGTCCCCACCAAGGGGGCGTTGGAGCTTTCTTT
TRBV10-3	TRBJ1-2	.	many	CAISETEIRRKGYTF	TGTGCCATCAGTGAGACGGAAATCCGCAGAAAGGGCTACACCTTC
TRBV6-5	TRBJ2-7	.	many	CASTHRKTYEQYF	TGTGCCAGCACCCACAGGAAAACCTACGAGCAGTACTTC
TRBV12-3/TRBV12-4	TRBJ1-2	.	few	CASSLRGVDYGYTF	TGTGCCAGCAGTTTGAGGGGAGTTGACTATGGCTACACCTTC
TRBV6-2/TRBV6-3	TRBJ2-3	.	.	CASPQGGHLDTDTQYF	TGTGCCAGCCCCCAAGGAGGGCACCTTGACACAGATACGCAGTATTTT
TRBV4-2	TRBJ1-5	TRBD1	many	CASSQVTKGQVSNQPQHF	TGTGCCAGCAGCCAAGTTACTAAGGGACAGGTGAGCAATCAGCCCCAGCATTTT
TRBV14	TRBJ2-7	TRBD2	few	CASSQERAGGAQYF	TGTGCCAGCAGCCAAGAACGTGCGGGGGGGGCCCAGTACTTC
TRBV11-2	TRBJ2-3	TRBD2	many	CASSSRLADIWYTQYF	TGTGCCAGCAGCTCAAGACTAGCGGATATTTGGTATACGCAGTATTTT
TRBV7-3	TRBJ1-1	.	few	CASSPGLTANTEAFF	TGTGCCAGCAGCCCTGGTTTAACGGCGAACACTGAAGCTTTCTTT
TRBV27	TRBJ1-2	.	many	CASSLRPGLGYGYTF	TGTGCCAGCAGTTTAAGGCCGGGTTTAGGATATGGCTACACCTTC
TRBV5-1	TRBJ2-7	TRBD1	many	CASSLSDRQGREQYF	TGCGCCAGCAGCTTGTCGGACCGACAGGGGCGCGAGCAGTACTTC